This T cell receptor (beta chain) was identified during a study of T cell responses to AZD1222 COVID-19 vaccine. This clone appeared a few times. Its specificity is not known. One junction end does not reproduce the germline sequence, and a read error may be involved. The CDR3 totals 13 residues. Germline assignment: CDR1 GTSNPN and CDR2 SVGIG (reference sequence). Overall study findings and caveats: Reportedly, close to half of spike-specific TCRs are directed against unmutated variant regions.

Assay: immunoSEQ multiplex PCR; the TCRdb copy retains only in-frame clones and omits some. The repertoire holds 130,000 to 150,000 clones, with roughly 91% as singletons. Sequenced material: peripheral blood, taken on day 0 of AZD1222 vaccination. This clonotype originated in an adult in good health. The gene calls are TRBV30 and TRBJ2-7, with D perhaps TRBD2 (6 bases). The CDR3 spells CAGRLPRSAEQYF. The CDR3 bases are TGTGCCGGGAGGCTTCCGCGAAGCGCCGAGCAGTACTTC.